The clone carrying this T cell receptor beta chain came up a few times. This CDR3 contains 15 residues. CDR1 and CDR2 (germline): MNHNS, SASEGT. Losses at the gene ends were 4 bases for V and 1 base for J; bases not matched to a gene: 5. This record belongs to a study of neurological immune-mediated disorders. In TCRdb, the 5' RACE reads were re-called with MiXCR into one record per CDR3 protein. Altogether over 45,000 distinct CDR3 sequences are present, 4% being singletons, with the ten largest covering approximately 1.8%. Sequences were obtained from CD4+ T cells from blood. The TCR was taken from a woman aged 40 to 55 with multiple sclerosis. The chain joins TRBV6-1 to TRBJ1-1; 8 bases agree with TRBD1. CDR3 loop: CASSGYGTGNTEAFF. The CDR3 region has the DNA TGTGCCAGCAGTGGTTATGGGACAGGGAACACTGAAGCTTTCTTT.